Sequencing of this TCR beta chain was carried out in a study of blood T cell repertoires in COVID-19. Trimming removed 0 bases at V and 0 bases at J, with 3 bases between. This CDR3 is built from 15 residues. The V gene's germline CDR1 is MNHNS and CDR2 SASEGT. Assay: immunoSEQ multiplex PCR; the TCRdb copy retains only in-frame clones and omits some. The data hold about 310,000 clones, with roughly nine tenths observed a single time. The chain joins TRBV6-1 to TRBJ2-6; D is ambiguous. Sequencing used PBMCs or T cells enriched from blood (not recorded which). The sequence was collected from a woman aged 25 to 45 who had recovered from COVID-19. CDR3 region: CASSEASSGANVLTF. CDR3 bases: TGTGCCAGCAGTGAAGCGAGCTCTGGGGCCAACGTCCTGACTTTC.